The rows below give T cell receptor beta chains drawn from one sample of a study of blood T cell repertoires in COVID-19. TCRdb keeps only in-frame clones here, not all; method: immunoSEQ multiplex PCR. The data contain some 700,000 clones, around 90% of them singletons. Sequencing was done on a sample of peripheral blood. These TCRs come from a woman between 18 and 29 years old with acute or convalescent COVID-19. CDR3s include the opening cysteine and the closing phenylalanine or tryptophan. A D gene is named only where the DNA matches it firmly. Size values are once, few and many counts, or a class for expanded clones, and some rows have none.

J gene: TRBJ1-6
D gene: .
clone size: once
V gene: TRBV5-1
CDR3 DNA: TGCGCCAGCAGCTTGACAGGGAGGGATAATTCACCCCTCCACTTT
CDR3 protein: CASSLTGRDNSPLHF

J gene: TRBJ1-3
D gene: .
clone size: once
V gene: TRBV9
CDR3 DNA: TGTGCCAGCAGCGTAACAGGCTTCTCTGGAAACACCATATATTTT
CDR3 protein: CASSVTGFSGNTIYF

J gene: TRBJ2-4
D gene: TRBD2
clone size: .
V gene: TRBV30
CDR3 DNA: TGTGCCTGGAGTGTATTGACTAGCGGGGCTAACGGGGGAGCCAAAAACATTCAGTACTTC
CDR3 protein: CAWSVLTSGANGGAKNIQYF

J gene: TRBJ2-3
D gene: .
clone size: .
V gene: TRBV29-1
CDR3 DNA: TGCAGCGTTGAAAGGGTCAGGGGACAAACAGATACGCAGTATTTT
CDR3 protein: CSVERVRGQTDTQYF

J gene: TRBJ2-3
D gene: TRBD1
clone size: .
V gene: TRBV4-3
CDR3 DNA: TGCGCCAGCAGCCAGGCCGGGACAGGGGGCAGGGATACGCAGTATTTT
CDR3 protein: CASSQAGTGGRDTQYF

J gene: TRBJ1-1
D gene: TRBD1
clone size: .
V gene: TRBV5-4
CDR3 DNA: TGTGCCAGCAGCTCCCGGACAGGGCTCGCCCGTGAAGCTTTCTTT
CDR3 protein: CASSSRTGLAREAFF

J gene: TRBJ1-1
D gene: .
clone size: once
V gene: TRBV6-4
CDR3 DNA: TGTGCCAGCAGTGACGGGGGCTCAGGTGAAGCTTTCTTT
CDR3 protein: CASSDGGSGEAFF

J gene: TRBJ2-7
D gene: .
clone size: .
V gene: TRBV15
CDR3 DNA: TGTGCCACCAGCGCCACGGAGAGCTCCTACGAGCAGTACTTC
CDR3 protein: CATSATESSYEQYF

J gene: TRBJ1-2
D gene: TRBD1
clone size: .
V gene: TRBV4-2
CDR3 DNA: TGTGCCAGCAGCCAAAATAGGGCAGGGGGGAACTATGGCTACACCTTC
CDR3 protein: CASSQNRAGGNYGYTF

J gene: TRBJ2-2
D gene: TRBD2
clone size: .
V gene: TRBV6-5
CDR3 DNA: TGTGCCAGCAGCTATGGGAGGGCCGGGGAGCTGTTTTTT
CDR3 protein: CASSYGRAGELFF

J gene: TRBJ2-7
D gene: .
clone size: .
V gene: TRBV5-1
CDR3 DNA: TGCGCCAGCAGCTTGGCGGGCCAAGGGGCGTACGAGCAGTACTTC
CDR3 protein: CASSLAGQGAYEQYF

J gene: TRBJ2-2
D gene: TRBD1
clone size: .
V gene: TRBV9
CDR3 DNA: TGTGCCAGCAGCGTAAGACAGGGGGGAACCGGGGAGCTGTTTTTT
CDR3 protein: CASSVRQGGTGELFF